Sequencing of this TCR beta chain was carried out in a study of CD4 and CD8 cells across lung adenocarcinoma regions (dated by TCRdb to 2017 to 2018). Concerning the study at large: The study examined intratumor heterogeneity of the T cell receptor repertoire by comparing tumor centers with tumor margins.

The library was produced with PCR. Sequencing used a HiSeq X Ten. The raw public reads went through TCRdb reprocessing: fastp at Q25, MiXCR clone calling, in-frame beta chains kept. Rows are combined by CDR3 protein, so each entry shows the most common genes and DNA. The sample yields several thousand distinct CDR3 sequences; roughly 50% were counted once. Together, the top ten hold approximately 96% of the sample. This clonotype was observed a few times. What antigen it recognizes has not been identified. No much larger clone exists at a distance of one base, and base qualities are not known. The donors were patients who had localized lung adenocarcinoma, which is a subtype of non-small cell lung cancer. The centers of localized lung adenocarcinomas were where the samples came from. For TCR repertoire analysis, CD8+ T cells from tumor tissue were profiled separately from CD4+ T cells. According to the germline V gene, CDR1 reads MNHNS and CDR2 reads SASEGT. Between the V and J ends, shortened by 4 bases and 5 bases respectively, the junction contains 6 bases. From the cysteine through the phenylalanine, the CDR3 covers 12 amino acids. The entry retains the CDR3 DNA only, 36 bases that are in frame from base 1.

Rearrangement joined TRBV6-1 to TRBJ2-1, with the D segment identity uncertain. Source material: CD8+ T cells from the center of a lung tumor. This specimen's cell subset or site label, interpreted: tumor center region. The sequence was collected from a male donor with lung adenocarcinoma. The CD4 and CD8 labels of this study may be unreliable. The CDR3: CASSGRHNEQFF. The nucleotide sequence reads TGTGCCAGCAGTGGTAGACACAATGAGCAGTTCTTC.